The T cell receptor (beta chain) under discussion was sequenced for a study of shared clonotypes between healthy human individuals. This CDR3 region has 13 residues. J gave up 5 bases and V 5 bases, and 3 bases lay outside the gene matches. Germline CDR1 reads MNHEY; CDR2 reads SVGAGI. Authors' processing steps: Junction-only immunoSEQ data arrived without quality scores, meaning filtering differed. Method: immunoSEQ multiplex PCR; TCRdb's copy keeps in-frame clones and lacks some. The V and J calls and clone size come from that table; D and trimming were worked out from the DNA. Altogether more than 550,000 clones are present, roughly 72% being singletons, with the ten largest covering around 1.8%.

The specimen sequenced was memory CD4+ T cells sorted from blood. The subset: CD45RA-negative fraction. The source of this sequence is a woman in her twenties or thirties in good health. The chain carries TRBV6-5 and TRBJ1-5, with 7 nucleotides matching TRBD1. The CDR3 nucleotides read TGTGCCAGCAGTGATGACAGGGATCAGCCCCAGCATTTT. Protein product: CASSDDRDQPQHF.